This entry features one T cell receptor (beta chain) sequence. The antigen is not known. The sample is drawn from a study of T cell responses to AZD1222 COVID-19 vaccine. Notes on the study in general: Spike-specific TCRs gained breadth and depth after people received two AZD1222 doses. Most donors were white British and more were female, and clonal diversity was possibly underestimated.

Assay used: immunoSEQ multiplex PCR; TCRdb lists only in-frame clones, some missing. This sample has 120,000 to 150,000 clones; 80% to 95% occur once, and the top ten carry 2.5% to 3.5%. V lost 3 bases and J lost 5, with 19 bases in between. The germline gives CDR1 SGHTA, CDR2 FQGNSA. The CDR3 length is 16 residues. This TCR was recovered from an adult in good health. The chain joins TRBV7-2 to TRBJ1-1; D uncertain. The sequences come from peripheral blood, collected on day 0 of AZD1222 vaccination. CDR3 in DNA: TGTGCCAGCAGCTTTTACACTACAGTCGTAGGAACTGAAGCTTTCTTT. As protein: CASSFYTTVVGTEAFF.